Given below is one TCR beta chain in context. The clone's antigen remains unknown. No much larger clone exists at a distance of one base, and base qualities are not known. The donors were a few dozen Caucasian individuals from Russia, aged about 6 to 95 years, who were systemically healthy. Each donor gave ten milliliters of peripheral blood, drawn into EDTA-treated Vacutainer tubes. PBMCs were isolated by Ficoll-Paque density-gradient centrifugation, with at least 7 million obtained per sample. Trizol reagent was used to extract total RNA from the PBMCs, yielding at least 5.5 micrograms per sample. The percentages of naive CD45RAhigh/CD27high T cells were determined by flow cytometry on a PBMC aliquot from every donor. The sample originates from a study of blood T cells in healthy people across ages (dated by TCRdb to between 2015 and 2016). About the investigation overall: In model experiments, template switching captured roughly one uniquely barcoded TCR beta cDNA molecule for every two T cells. Four age groups were formed from the donors: young (average 16 years), middle-aged (around 40), aged (62) and long-lived (82). The study analyzed two additional independent replicas of 1 million unique cDNA reads from the same blood draw for two donors, one aged 18 to 29 and one aged 80 or older. Age-related changes in TCR beta repertoire diversity were measured in the study by deep sequencing normalized with unique cDNA molecular identifiers. To avoid experimental bias, donors of different ages were randomly spread across the sequencing lanes. Study-wide findings and limitations: The percentage of naive T cells measured by flow cytometry correlated strongly with observed TCR beta diversity. Bulk unsorted PBMC profiling prevented conclusive comparison of naive and antigen-experienced compartments. Estimates of total diversity based on one million sequenced T cells were regarded as lower bounds and as underestimates. As age increased, observed TCR beta diversity per million T cells dropped in a roughly linear way, and a significant reduction was already evident by age 40. Because donor CMV infection status was unknown, age-related changes in expanded clonotypes were potentially confounded. Compared with the aged group, the long-lived group had more naive CD4+ T cells, fewer expanded clones and increased TCR diversity, a pattern suggesting age selection.

Libraries were built with 5' RACE. Data came from an Illumina HiSeq 2500. A second 7 to 11 cycle PCR used a sample-barcoded 5' primer and a J-beta primer mix. Each TCR beta cDNA molecule received a unique molecular identifier from a template-switch 5' adaptor carrying 12 random nucleotides. Each sample yielded at least 2.5 million CDR3-containing paired-end reads. First-strand cDNA synthesis was performed from all RNA using the Mint cDNA synthesis kit, with priming by a TRBC-specific oligonucleotide. After uracil-DNA glycosylase treatment, a first 18-cycle PCR used universal primers M1SS and BC2_uni_R on all cDNA. Regarding the original processing steps: For normalization, 1 million high-quality reads, each with a distinct molecular identifier, were randomly selected from each sample. Reads sharing molecular identifiers were discarded rather than binned into consensus sequences. CDR3 identification, clonotype clustering and error correction used MiTCR with a Q25 quality threshold and the strictest error-elimination algorithm. A nonparametric unseen species model with Euler transformation was used to estimate lower-bound total TCR beta diversity. The public reads were quality trimmed at Q25 with fastp and then assembled into clones with MiXCR by TCRdb, keeping productive beta chains. For every CDR3 protein sequence, its rows merge into one entry that carries the most common genes and DNA. TCRdb's processing, not the study's, gives the V and J calls here. The sample table contains around 710,000 distinct CDR3 sequences; only one count was recorded for approximately 39% of them. Clones ranked in the top ten supply less than 25% of the sample.

V sheds 0 bases and J sheds 7 bases, leaving 9 bases between their ends. The CDR3 goes from the cysteine to the phenylalanine over 13 residues. Of the read, only the CDR3 DNA is kept; its 39 bases are in frame from base 1. The germline V gene provides CDR1 SGHTA and CDR2 FQGNSA. This TCR was sampled from a woman in her sixties or seventies in good health. The source material was blood. The sequence joins TRBV7-2 to TRBJ1-2; the D gene is not confidently resolved. The CDR3 reads CASSLALEAGYTF. The bases are TGTGCCAGCAGCTTAGCTCTAGAGGCTGGCTACACCTTC. Here the CDR3 is joined to the reference TRBV7-2 and TRBJ1-2 genes, and the full variable domain is: GAGVSQSPSNKVTEKGKDVELRCDPISGHTALYWYRQSLGQGLEFLIYFQGNSAPDKSGLPSDRFSAERTGGSVSTLTIQRTQQEDSAVYLCASSLALEAGYTFGSGTRLTVV.